The clone carrying this T cell receptor beta chain has a count of ten or more. The target antigen is unknown. Germline V gene data show CDR1 as SGHVS and CDR2 as FNYEAQ. This CDR3 spans 12 amino acids. V was pared by 5 bases and J by 12 bases, with 14 bases between. The primer mix had 60 Vbeta and 13 Jbeta primers. The data were produced by immunoSEQ multiplex PCR, yet TCRdb's version contains in-frame clones alone and is incomplete. Seen here are around 100,000 clones, about 79% observed once, and the top ten hold 2.6%. The data originate from a study of cytomegalovirus exposure and HLA in healthy donors. Study findings and constraints: TCR sequences were mostly rare, though some public TCRs occurred in many donors.

This sequence joins TRBV7-6 and TRBJ2-1; possibly TRBD2 for D (5 bases). The origin of this receptor is a man in his fifties or sixties in good health and CMV-seropositive. Material: PBMCs. The CDR3 sequence is CASSQNDEGQFF. As DNA, the CDR3 is TGTGCCAGCAGCCAGAACGACGAGGGGCAGTTCTTC.